Below, 32 T cell receptor beta chains from the same sample are listed, as sequenced in a study of T cells after yellow fever vaccination. TCRdb redid the calling of the 5' RACE reads with MiXCR, one entry per CDR3 protein. The sample gives around 40,000 distinct CDR3 sequences, roughly 7.1% of which show up once; 15% is in the top ten. The sequencing here drew on CD8+ T cells not binding an NS4B(214-222) dextramer, sorted from PBMCs, taken 45 days after the yellow fever booster vaccination. The receptors were sampled from a man between 25 and 39 years old who received the YFV17D yellow fever vaccine.

V is TRBV3-1 and J is TRBJ2-7; a possible D gene is TRBD1 (6 bases). The CDR3 has 13 amino acids. Germline assignment: CDR1 LGHDT and CDR2 YNNKEL (reference sequence). V shed 4 bases and J shed 3 bases, with 10 bases lying between them. The chain's CDR3 is CASSPGGLYEQYF. Written as DNA, the CDR3 is TGTGCCAGCAGCCCTGGGGGCCTCTACGAGCAGTACTTC.

This clonotype showed up many times. The chain uses TRBV7-3 and TRBJ2-3; the match to TRBD2 covers 10 bases. The CDR3 extends over 16 amino acids. CDR1 is SGHTA and CDR2 is FQGTGA in the germline V gene. V was pared by 5 bases and J by 0 bases, with 5 bases of the junction left unmatched. The CDR3 protein is CASSPGLAFSTDTQYF. The DNA of the CDR3 is TGTGCCAGCAGCCCGGGACTAGCGTTTAGCACAGATACGCAGTATTTT.

The sample holds many counts of this clonotype. V usage is TRBV6-2 or TRBV6-3 and J usage is TRBJ2-7; no clear D. Germline lookup yields CDR1 MNHEY and CDR2 SVGEGT. The CDR3 is 17 residues long. Deletions cut 6 bases from V and 0 bases from J, with 21 bases between. CDR3 loop: CASSHPPGAGSSYEQYF. DNA for the CDR3: TGTGCCAGCAGCCACCCCCCCGGCGCAGGTAGCTCCTACGAGCAGTACTTC.

This clonotype was seen at least ten times. The chain joins TRBV20-1 to TRBJ2-3; 12 bases are a match to TRBD2. Germline loops: CDR1 DFQATT, CDR2 SNEGSKA (reference sequence). This CDR3 is built from 18 residues. The junction had 13 bases not matched to a gene; V was cut back by 6 bases and J by 0 bases. CDR3 sequence (DNA): TGCAGTGCGCAAACCGGGACTAGCGGGTCCCTTAGCACAGATACGCAGTATTTT. Its protein product is CSAQTGTSGSLSTDTQYF.

Comments on this clonotype: Since a much larger clone is just one base distant, this may be a read error. No conserved phenylalanine or tryptophan is present at the end of the CDR3, so a read error is the likely explanation. The gene calls are TRBV4-3 and TRBJ2-3; possibly TRBD2 for D (5 bases). The CDR3 is made up of 16 amino acids. CDR1 and CDR2 from the germline V gene are LGHNA and YSLEER. V was cut by 4 bases and J by 2 bases, with 16 bases left in between. The CDR3 nucleotides read TGCGCCAGCAGCCCCGGGAACTCCCGGTCCACAGATACGCAGTATCTT. Residues: CASSPGNSRSTDTQYL.

This clonotype was counted ten times or more. This chain links TRBV6-5 with TRBJ2-3, with D tentatively TRBD2 (6 bases). The CDR3 is made up of 14 amino acids. Germline values: CDR1 MNHEY, CDR2 SVGAGI. The V and J ends lost 3 bases and 3 bases respectively, with 10 bases between them. The chain's CDR3 is CASSYRDSTDTQYF. The CDR3, as DNA: TGTGCCAGCAGTTATCGGGACTCAACAGATACGCAGTATTTT.

In its sample, this clonotype was seen many times. The chain recombines TRBV5-1 with TRBJ2-1, with D unresolved. Germline lookup yields CDR1 SGHRS and CDR2 YFSETQ. This CDR3 region has 16 residues. Trimming stripped 5 bases from V and 0 bases from J, with 15 bases between. CDR3 in amino acids: CASSPYATLSYNEQFF. The CDR3, as DNA: TGCGCCAGCAGTCCTTACGCCACTCTCTCCTACAATGAGCAGTTCTTC.

This clonotype was seen ten or more times. The chain is built from TRBV4-3 and TRBJ2-7; D is unresolved. The CDR3 loop spans 13 amino acids. Per germline, CDR1 LGHNA and CDR2 YSLEER. V lost 3 bases and J lost 7, with 13 bases in between. The CDR3 sequence is CASSQVLVGEQYF. CDR3 nucleotides: TGCGCCAGCAGCCAGGTCCTAGTGGGGGAGCAGTACTTC.

This clonotype was observed many times. The chain has TRBV6-2 or TRBV6-3 and TRBJ1-2; a possible D gene is TRBD1 (5 bases). Per the germline V gene, CDR1 is MNHEY and CDR2 is SVGEGT. The V end lost 2 bases, the J end lost 3 bases, and 13 bases lay between the germline ends. The CDR3 is 15 amino acids. The CDR3 nucleotides are TGTGCCAGCAGTTACACCCGGGACGGAGACTATGGCTACACCTTC. It translates to CASSYTRDGDYGYTF.

At least ten counts were recorded for this clonotype. The chain links TRBV20-1 to TRBJ2-3; 9 positions match TRBD2. This CDR3 is 16 amino acids long. Germline loops: CDR1 DFQATT, CDR2 SNEGSKA (reference sequence). Germline trimming cut 0 bases from V and 4 bases from J; bases unmatched to any gene: 8. The CDR3 sequence: CSARDPGGRAADTQYF. The CDR3 nucleotides read TGCAGTGCTAGAGACCCTGGCGGGAGGGCCGCAGATACGCAGTATTTT.

This clonotype was counted many times. J is TRBJ2-5 and V is TRBV5-5; 10 nucleotides align to TRBD2. Germline CDR1 and CDR2: SGHKS and YYEKEE (reference sequence). The CDR3 is 15 amino acids. After removal of 5 bases from V and 4 bases from J, the junction contained 8 bases not matched to a gene. CDR3 in amino acids: CASRRLAGAGETQYF. The CDR3 coding sequence is TGTGCCAGCAGGCGGCTAGCGGGAGCAGGAGAGACCCAGTACTTC.

This clonotype has a count of ten or more. The chain has TRBV7-9 and TRBJ1-5; D remains unclear. V was clipped by 2 bases and J by 4 bases, with 6 bases between them. Germline CDR1 SEHNR, CDR2 FQNEAQ (reference sequence). CDR3 length: 13 residues. The CDR3 sequence is CASSLRENQPQHF. The CDR3 DNA reads TGTGCCAGCAGCTTAAGAGAAAATCAGCCCCAGCATTTT.

The V call is TRBV28, the J call TRBJ2-7; tentative D call: TRBD2 (7 bases). V lost 6 bases to trimming and J lost 2 bases, with 14 bases between them. In germline, CDR1 is MDHEN, CDR2 SYDVKM. There are 14 residues in the CDR3. The CDR3 DNA is TGTGCCAGCAGGAGGGGGGGGGGTACCTACGAGCAGTACTTC. Translating gives CASRRGGGTYEQYF.

The CDR3 DNA reads TGTGCCAGTAGTATCAGGCCGGGCGAAGGAACCCAAGAGACCCAGTACTTC. Protein product: CASSIRPGEGTQETQYF. The rearrangement links TRBV19 to TRBJ2-5; D unclear. Trimming pared 3 bases from V and 1 base from J, leaving 18 bases between. The CDR3 is 17 amino acids. Germline CDR1 LNHDA, CDR2 SQIVND (reference sequence).

This clonotype occurred many times. V and J are TRBV4-3 and TRBJ2-1; D remains unclear. The V end was cut by 2 bases, the J end by 4 bases, with 6 bases between. Germline-derived CDR1 and CDR2 are LGHNA and YSLEER. This CDR3 contains 13 residues. The CDR3 loop reads CASSQYRYNEQFF. The DNA for the CDR3 is TGCGCCAGCAGCCAATACCGGTACAATGAGCAGTTCTTC.

In this sample, this clonotype turned up many times. The chain recombines TRBV30 with TRBJ2-1, with 9 bases aligning to TRBD1. The CDR3 consists of 13 residues. Germline CDR1 and CDR2: GTSNPN and SVGIG (reference sequence). V was pared by 5 bases and J by 4 bases, with 3 bases of the junction left unmatched. This chain's CDR3 is CAWEGQGYNEQFF. In DNA, the CDR3 is TGTGCCTGGGAGGGACAGGGTTACAATGAGCAGTTCTTC.

This clonotype occurred many times. The chain couples TRBV12-3 or TRBV12-4 to TRBJ2-7; D might be TRBD1 (5 bases). The CDR3 totals 11 residues. V was trimmed by 5 bases and J by 6 bases, leaving 8 bases between them. CDR3 amino acids: CASSMGPEQYF. The DNA of the CDR3 is TGTGCCAGCAGTATGGGGCCCGAGCAGTACTTC.

Many counts were recorded for this clonotype. In nucleotides, the CDR3 is TGTGCCAGCAGTACCCTCGACTGGGGGGCCAACGTCCTGACTTTC. This codes for CASSTLDWGANVLTF. V usage is TRBV6-1 and J usage is TRBJ2-6; D unresolved. Trimming stripped 5 bases from V and 4 bases from J, with 12 bases between. CDR1 and CDR2 from the germline V gene are MNHNS and SASEGT. The CDR3 covers 15 residues.

This clonotype has at least ten counts. This sequence joins TRBV7-8 and TRBJ2-7; D might be TRBD1 or TRBD2, each matching 5 bases. This CDR3 comprises 13 residues. Germline values: CDR1 SGHVS, CDR2 FQNEAQ. V lost 5 bases, J lost 5 bases, and 13 bases lay in between. In DNA form, the CDR3 reads TGTGCCAGCAGCCCTAGTTGGGGGAACGAGCAGTACTTC. Its translation: CASSPSWGNEQYF.

This clonotype has only a few counts. J is TRBJ2-2 and V is TRBV11-2; the D gene is possibly TRBD2 (6 bases). The V gene lost 0 bases and the J gene lost 7 bases, with 15 bases spanning the gap. Looked up from germline, CDR1 is SGHAT and CDR2 is FQNNGV. This CDR3 is built from 16 residues. The CDR3 is CASSLDLSSVNGELFF. CDR3 sequence (DNA): TGTGCCAGCAGCTTAGATTTGTCTAGCGTGAACGGGGAGCTGTTTTTT.

This clonotype appeared many times. The rearrangement links TRBV18 to TRBJ2-1, with 7 bases aligning to TRBD1. The CDR3 totals 14 residues. Germline trimming cut 4 bases from V and 4 bases from J; bases unmatched to any gene: 4. CDR1 KGHSH and CDR2 LQKENI come from the germline V gene. The CDR3 coding sequence is TGTGCCAGCTCACTTGAGGGACAGTACAATGAGCAGTTCTTC. It is translated as CASSLEGQYNEQFF.

This clonotype was seen many times. This chain uses TRBV20-1 with TRBJ2-7; D might be TRBD1 or TRBD2, each matching 5 bases. CDR3 length: 17 residues. Trimming removed 0 bases from V and 2 bases from J, with 20 bases in between. Per the germline V gene, CDR1 is DFQATT and CDR2 is SNEGSKA (reference sequence). In DNA, the CDR3 is TGCAGTGCTAGAGATGATAGAGGGACGCCGGGGACCTACGAGCAGTACTTC. Encoded protein: CSARDDRGTPGTYEQYF.

This clonotype showed up many times. This sequence joins TRBV5-6 and TRBJ2-1; TRBD2 matches 9 bases. Germline V gene sequence: CDR1 SGHDT, CDR2 YYEEEE. The CDR3 has 18 residues. V gave up 5 bases and J gave up 6 bases; unmatched junction bases: 18. The CDR3 DNA is TGTGCCAGCAGGGGGCGGTTCGGGCGGGAGGGCGACCTCAATGAGCAGTTCTTC. It encodes CASRGRFGREGDLNEQFF.

The V and J genes are TRBV4-1 and TRBJ2-1; D gene unclear. The CDR3 is 16 amino acids. V lost 0 bases and J 2 bases, leaving 11 bases between the germline ends. Germline values: CDR1 MGHRA, CDR2 YSYEKL. The CDR3 spells CASSQEGPPAYNEQFF. CDR3 nucleotide sequence: TGCGCCAGCAGCCAAGAAGGACCTCCGGCCTACAATGAGCAGTTCTTC.

This clonotype appeared many times. J is TRBJ2-1 and V is TRBV18; tentative D call: TRBD1 (6 bases). V lost 7 bases to trimming and J lost 6 bases, with 7 bases between them. The CDR3 totals 11 residues. Germline CDR1 KGHSH, CDR2 LQKENI. The CDR3 region is CASLQGNEQFF. The CDR3 nucleotides are TGTGCCAGCTTACAGGGCAATGAGCAGTTCTTC.

This clonotype was observed many times. V usage is TRBV6-1 and J usage is TRBJ2-3; TRBD1 might be the D (6 bases). V was shortened by 3 bases and J by 2 bases, with 12 bases between the two germline ends. CDR1 and CDR2 from the germline V gene are MNHNS and SASEGT. This CDR3 contains 15 residues. The CDR3 is CASSDPTGNTDTQYF. For the CDR3, the DNA is TGTGCCAGCAGTGATCCGACAGGAAACACAGATACGCAGTATTTT.

The rearrangement uses TRBV28 and TRBJ2-5; 7 bases match TRBD1. V lost 3 bases, J lost 4 bases, and 14 bases stayed unmatched. The CDR3 sequence is 17 residues long. From germline, CDR1 is MDHEN and CDR2 SYDVKM. The CDR3 spells CASSFSAGTADRETQYF. The CDR3 nucleotides are TGTGCCAGCAGTTTCAGCGCCGGGACAGCAGACAGAGAGACCCAGTACTTC.

This clonotype was recorded at least ten times. The chain is built from TRBV7-2 and TRBJ2-3; D might be TRBD1 or TRBD2, each matching 5 bases. CDR3 size: 15 residues. V gave up 8 bases and J gave up 2 bases, with 17 bases separating them. CDR1 is SGHTA, CDR2 FQGNSA, per germline. The CDR3 coding sequence is TGTGCCAGCGCCCTGGGGGTCGGCTCCACAGATACGCAGTATTTT. The encoded protein is CASALGVGSTDTQYF. Drawing the rest from reference TRBV7-2 and TRBJ2-3, the complete variable domain is GAGVSQSPSNKVTEKGKDVELRCDPISGHTALYWYRQSLGQGLEFLIYFQGNSAPDKSGLPSDRFSAERTGGSVSTLTIQRTQQEDSAVYLCASALGVGSTDTQYFGPGTRLTVL.

This clonotype has ten or more counts. The chain is built from TRBV29-1 and TRBJ2-7; the D gene could be TRBD1 or TRBD2 (6 bases each). Germline V gene data show CDR1 as SQVTM and CDR2 as ANQGSEA. The CDR3 is 11 residues long. V was cut by 7 bases and J by 2 bases, with 9 bases left in between. CDR3 region: CSGRDTYEQYF. CDR3 DNA sequence: TGCAGCGGGAGGGACACCTACGAGCAGTACTTC.

This clonotype has ten or more counts. DNA of the CDR3: TGTGCCAGCAGCACCCTCACAGATACGCAGTATTTT. It translates to CASSTLTDTQYF. This rearrangement joins TRBV11-2 to TRBJ2-3; the D is unclear. V lost 5 bases to trimming and J lost 2 bases, with 5 bases between them. This CDR3 region has 12 residues. Germline V gives CDR1 SGHAT, CDR2 FQNNGV.

This clonotype occurred many times. The chain links TRBV24-1 to TRBJ2-1, with a possible D match to TRBD2 (5 bases). The CDR3 has 14 amino acids. The V end lost 5 bases, the J end lost 9 bases, and 16 bases lay between the germline ends. Per germline, CDR1 KGHDR and CDR2 SFDVKD. CDR3 region: CATSVNGEMGEQFF. The CDR3 DNA follows: TGTGCCACCAGTGTAAACGGGGAGATGGGTGAGCAGTTCTTC.

This clonotype was seen many times. The chain's CDR3 is CATSRDLGTATDTQYF. The CDR3 region has the DNA TGTGCCACCAGCAGAGATCTAGGGACCGCTACAGATACGCAGTATTTT. The V and J genes are TRBV15 and TRBJ2-3; the D call may be TRBD1 or TRBD2 (5 bases each). In germline, CDR1 is LNHNV, CDR2 YYDKDF (reference sequence). With 0 bases removed from V and 3 bases from J, the gap between germline ends came to 13 bases. The CDR3 has 16 amino acids.